This TCR beta chain was captured by sequencing in a study of metastatic and nonmetastatic thyroid tumors. Background on the study: Repertoires were compared across blood and tumor or nodule tissue from malignant and benign thyroid patients.

Nobody among the patients had been given any treatment before thyroid surgery. Per the germline V gene, CDR1 is MDHEN and CDR2 is SYDVKM. Trimming cost V 6 bases and J 11 bases, with 21 bases left between them. The length of the CDR3 is 14 residues. TCRdb reprocessed the PCR reads using MiXCR. The sample lists around 27,000 clones; 23% were seen once. This clone was observed many times. What it binds is not known. Study conclusions and caveats: The reported finding was significantly higher TCR beta diversity in malignant thyroid tumors relative to benign nodules, in blood and tumor.

V gene TRBV28 combines with J gene TRBJ2-3; no reliable D call. The source of this sequence is a female donor with papillary thyroid cancer or a benign thyroid nodule (not recorded which). Some clones in this sample may be carry-over from other donors' samples. Sequencing was performed on blood. The CDR3 sequence: CASSLPETAAEQYF. CDR3 nucleotide sequence: TGTGCCAGCAGCCTTCCGGAGACCGCCGCTGAGCAGTATTTT. Combining the CDR3 with reference TRBV28 and TRBJ2-3 gives the whole variable domain DVKVTQSSRYLVKRTGEKVFLECVQDMDHENMFWYRQDPGLGLRLIYFSYDVKMKEKGDIPEGYSVSREKKERFSLILESASTNQTSMYLCASSLPETAAEQYFGPGTRLTVL.